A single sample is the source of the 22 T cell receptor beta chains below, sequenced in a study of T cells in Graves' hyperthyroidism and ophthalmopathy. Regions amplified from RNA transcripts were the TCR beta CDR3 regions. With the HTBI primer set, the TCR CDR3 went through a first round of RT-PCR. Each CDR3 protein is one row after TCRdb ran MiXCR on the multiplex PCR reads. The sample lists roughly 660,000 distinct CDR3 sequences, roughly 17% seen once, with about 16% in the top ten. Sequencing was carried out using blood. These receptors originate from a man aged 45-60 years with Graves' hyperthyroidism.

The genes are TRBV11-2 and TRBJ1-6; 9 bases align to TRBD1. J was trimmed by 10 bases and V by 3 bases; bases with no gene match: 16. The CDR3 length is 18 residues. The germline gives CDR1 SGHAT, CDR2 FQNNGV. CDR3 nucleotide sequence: TGTGCCAGCAGCTTGACTCACTATCCCGGGACAGGGAGGTCACCCCTCCACTTT. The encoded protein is CASSLTHYPGTGRSPLHF.

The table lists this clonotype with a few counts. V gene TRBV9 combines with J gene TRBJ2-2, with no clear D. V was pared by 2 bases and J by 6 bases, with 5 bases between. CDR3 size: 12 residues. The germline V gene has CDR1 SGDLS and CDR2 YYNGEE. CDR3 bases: TGTGCCAGCAGCGTTCACCCCGGGGAGCTGTTTTTT. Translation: CASSVHPGELFF.

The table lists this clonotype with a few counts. In DNA, the CDR3 is TGTGCCTGTGCCCCAGGTCTCCCCTATGGCTACACCTTC. Amino acids: CACAPGLPYGYTF. The chain employs TRBV30 and TRBJ1-2; D is unresolved. This CDR3 has 13 residues. The germline V gene encodes CDR1 GTSNPN and CDR2 SVGIG (reference sequence). V was shortened by 6 bases and J by 4 bases, with 15 bases between the two germline ends.

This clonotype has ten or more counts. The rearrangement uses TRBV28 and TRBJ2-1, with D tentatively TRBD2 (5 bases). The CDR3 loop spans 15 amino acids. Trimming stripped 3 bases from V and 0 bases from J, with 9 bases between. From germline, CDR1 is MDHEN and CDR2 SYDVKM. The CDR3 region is CASSFAGSSYNEQFF. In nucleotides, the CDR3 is TGTGCCAGCAGTTTCGCGGGCAGCTCCTACAATGAGCAGTTCTTC.

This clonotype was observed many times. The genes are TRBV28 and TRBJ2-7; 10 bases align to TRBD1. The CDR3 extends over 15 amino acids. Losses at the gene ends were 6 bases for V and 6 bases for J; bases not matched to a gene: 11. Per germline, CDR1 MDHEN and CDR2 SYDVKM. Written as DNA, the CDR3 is TGTGCCAGCAGCCCTGGGGGGACAGGGGCACTCGAGCAGTACTTC. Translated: CASSPGGTGALEQYF.

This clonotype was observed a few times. The CDR3 coding sequence is TGCAGTGCTAGAGATCGAGTGGGCGGGTACGAGCAGTACTTC. It translates to CSARDRVGGYEQYF. This chain joins TRBV20-1 and TRBJ2-7; a weak D match, TRBD2 (5 bases). This CDR3 is built from 14 residues. The germline V gene encodes CDR1 DFQATT and CDR2 SNEGSKA (reference sequence). V lost 0 bases to trimming and J lost 4 bases, with 13 bases between them.

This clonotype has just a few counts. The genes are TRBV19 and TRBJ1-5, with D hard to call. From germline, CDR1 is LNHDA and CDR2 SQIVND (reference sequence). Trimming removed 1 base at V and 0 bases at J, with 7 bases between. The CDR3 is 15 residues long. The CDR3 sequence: CASSIGRVSNQPQHF. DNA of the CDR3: TGTGCCAGTAGTATAGGGCGGGTTAGCAATCAGCCCCAGCATTTT.

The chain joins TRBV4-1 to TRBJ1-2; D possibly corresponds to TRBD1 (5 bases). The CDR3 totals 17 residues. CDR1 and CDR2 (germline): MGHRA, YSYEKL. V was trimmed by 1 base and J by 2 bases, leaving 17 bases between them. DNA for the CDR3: TGCGCCAGCAGCCAAGGGGGGAGGCGCTCGTCCAACTATGGCTACACCTTC. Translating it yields CASSQGGRRSSNYGYTF.

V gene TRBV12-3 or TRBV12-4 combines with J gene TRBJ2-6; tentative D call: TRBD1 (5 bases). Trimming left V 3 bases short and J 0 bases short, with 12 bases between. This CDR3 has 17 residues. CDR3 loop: CASSFWQGNSGANVLTF. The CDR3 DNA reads TGTGCCAGCAGTTTCTGGCAGGGTAACTCTGGGGCCAACGTCCTGACTTTC.

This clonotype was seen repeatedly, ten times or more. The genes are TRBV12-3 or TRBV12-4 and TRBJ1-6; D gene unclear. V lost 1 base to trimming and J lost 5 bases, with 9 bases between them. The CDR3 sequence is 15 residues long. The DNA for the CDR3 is TGTGCCAGCAGTTTAGACATTCCAAATAATTCACCCCTCCACTTT. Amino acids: CASSLDIPNNSPLHF.

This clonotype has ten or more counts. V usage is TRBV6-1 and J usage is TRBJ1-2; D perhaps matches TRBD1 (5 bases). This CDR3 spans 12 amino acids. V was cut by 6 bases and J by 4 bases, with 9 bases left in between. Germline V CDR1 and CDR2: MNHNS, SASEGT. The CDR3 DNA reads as TGTGCCAGCAGACAGGATCCCTATGGCTACACCTTC. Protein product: CASRQDPYGYTF.

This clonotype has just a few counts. The CDR3 bases are TGTGCCAGCAGCTTAGAACCCGGGGTGGAAAACACCATATATTTT. The encoded protein is CASSLEPGVENTIYF. This chain connects TRBV7-2 to TRBJ1-3; D is undetermined. Germline CDR1 reads SGHTA; CDR2 reads FQGNSA. The V and J ends lost 1 base and 6 bases respectively, with 13 bases between them. The CDR3 contains 15 residues.

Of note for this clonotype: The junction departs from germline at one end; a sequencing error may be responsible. This CDR3 is CAGSQTTGTEAFF. In DNA, the CDR3 is TGTGCCGGCAGCCAAACGACAGGCACTGAAGCTTTCTTT. This rearrangement joins TRBV3-1 to TRBJ1-1, with D possibly TRBD1 on 6 matching bases. The V gene's germline CDR1 is LGHDT and CDR2 YNNKEL (reference sequence). This CDR3 comprises 13 residues.

The CDR3 here is CSARQRGDSPLHF. In DNA form, the CDR3 reads TGCAGTGCTAGACAGAGAGGAGATTCACCCCTCCACTTT. The rearrangement joins TRBV20-1 to TRBJ1-6; no firm D call. V shed 2 bases and J shed 8 bases, with 10 bases lying between them. CDR1 and CDR2 (germline): DFQATT, SNEGSKA (reference sequence). The CDR3 is 13 amino acids.

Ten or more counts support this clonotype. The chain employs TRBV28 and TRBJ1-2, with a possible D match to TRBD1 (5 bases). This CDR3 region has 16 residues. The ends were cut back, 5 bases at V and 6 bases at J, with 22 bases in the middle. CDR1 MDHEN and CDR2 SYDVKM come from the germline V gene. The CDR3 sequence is CASSVTGTIIKDGYTF. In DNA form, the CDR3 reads TGTGCCAGCAGTGTAACCGGGACCATAATAAAGGATGGCTACACCTTC.

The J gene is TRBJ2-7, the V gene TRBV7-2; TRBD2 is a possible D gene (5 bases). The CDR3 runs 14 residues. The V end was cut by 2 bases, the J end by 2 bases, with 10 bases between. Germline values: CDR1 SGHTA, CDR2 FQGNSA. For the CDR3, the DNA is TGTGCCAGCAGCTTAAGTGACTATACCTACGAGCAGTACTTC. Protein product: CASSLSDYTYEQYF.

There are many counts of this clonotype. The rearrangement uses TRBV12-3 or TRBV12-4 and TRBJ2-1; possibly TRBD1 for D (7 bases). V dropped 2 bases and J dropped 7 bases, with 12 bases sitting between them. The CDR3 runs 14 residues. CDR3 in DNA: TGTGCCAGCAGTTTAAGGGCAGGGGGGAATGAGCAGTTCTTC. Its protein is CASSLRAGGNEQFF.

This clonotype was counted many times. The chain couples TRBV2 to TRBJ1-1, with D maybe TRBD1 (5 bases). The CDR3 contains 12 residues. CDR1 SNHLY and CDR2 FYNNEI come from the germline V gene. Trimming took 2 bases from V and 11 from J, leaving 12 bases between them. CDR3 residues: CASSEPTVIAFF. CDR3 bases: TGTGCCAGCAGTGAACCGACAGTCATTGCTTTCTTT.

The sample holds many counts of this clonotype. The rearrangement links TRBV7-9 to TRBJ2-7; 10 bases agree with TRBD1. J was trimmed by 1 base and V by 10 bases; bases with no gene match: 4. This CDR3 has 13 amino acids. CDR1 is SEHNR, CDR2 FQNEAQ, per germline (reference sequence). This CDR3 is CAIRTGGSYEQYF. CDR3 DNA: TGTGCCATACGGACAGGGGGGTCCTACGAGCAGTACTTC.

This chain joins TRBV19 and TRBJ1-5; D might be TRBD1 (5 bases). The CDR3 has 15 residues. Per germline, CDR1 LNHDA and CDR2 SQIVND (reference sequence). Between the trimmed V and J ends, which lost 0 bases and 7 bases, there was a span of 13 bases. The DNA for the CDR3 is TGTGCCAGTAGTATAGATCCTGGGGGAATCCAGCCCCAGCATTTT. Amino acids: CASSIDPGGIQPQHF.

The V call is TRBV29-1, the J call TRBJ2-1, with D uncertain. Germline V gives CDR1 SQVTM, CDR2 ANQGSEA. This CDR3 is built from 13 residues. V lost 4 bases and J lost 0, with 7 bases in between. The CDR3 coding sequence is TGCAGCGTTGTAAGGCGCTCCTACAATGAGCAGTTCTTC. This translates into CSVVRRSYNEQFF.

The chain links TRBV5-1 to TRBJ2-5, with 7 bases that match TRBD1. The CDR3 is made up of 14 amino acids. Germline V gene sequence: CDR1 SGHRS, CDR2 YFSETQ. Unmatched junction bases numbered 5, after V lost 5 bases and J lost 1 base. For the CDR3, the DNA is TGCGCCAGCAGTCATGACAGGGTCCAAGAGACCCAGTACTTC. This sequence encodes CASSHDRVQETQYF.